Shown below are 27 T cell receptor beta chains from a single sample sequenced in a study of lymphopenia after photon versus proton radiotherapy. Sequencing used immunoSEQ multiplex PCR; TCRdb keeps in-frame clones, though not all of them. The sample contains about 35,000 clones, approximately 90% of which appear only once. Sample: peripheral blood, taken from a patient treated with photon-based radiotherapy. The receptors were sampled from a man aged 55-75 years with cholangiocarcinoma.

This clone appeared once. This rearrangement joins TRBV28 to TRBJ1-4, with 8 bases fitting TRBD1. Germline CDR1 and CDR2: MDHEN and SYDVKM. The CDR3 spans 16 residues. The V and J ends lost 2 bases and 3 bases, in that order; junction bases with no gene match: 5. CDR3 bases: TGTGCCAGCAGTTTAGGGGGACAGGCGCCTAATGAAAAACTGTTTTTT. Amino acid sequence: CASSLGGQAPNEKLFF.

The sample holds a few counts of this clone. The CDR3 DNA follows: TGTGCCAGCAGCCTTACCGGTCAGCCCCAGCATTTT. Encoded protein: CASSLTGQPQHF. The chain carries TRBV16 and TRBJ1-5, with D hard to call. V lost 4 bases and J 6 bases, leaving 7 bases between the germline ends. Per germline, CDR1 KGHSY and CDR2 FQNENV. CDR3 length equals 12 residues.

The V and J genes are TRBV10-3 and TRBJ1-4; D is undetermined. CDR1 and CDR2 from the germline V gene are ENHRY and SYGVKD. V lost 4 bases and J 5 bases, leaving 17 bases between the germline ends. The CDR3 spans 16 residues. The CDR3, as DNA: TGTGCCATCAGTGGCGACTCCCTGGGTCTAAATGAAAAACTGTTTTTT. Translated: CAISGDSLGLNEKLFF.

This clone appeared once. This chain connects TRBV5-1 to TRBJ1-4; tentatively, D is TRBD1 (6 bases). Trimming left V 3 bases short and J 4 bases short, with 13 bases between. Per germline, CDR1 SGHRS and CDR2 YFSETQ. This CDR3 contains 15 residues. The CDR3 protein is CASSSDRFFNEKLFF. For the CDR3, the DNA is TGCGCCAGCAGCTCAGACAGGTTTTTTAATGAAAAACTGTTTTTT.

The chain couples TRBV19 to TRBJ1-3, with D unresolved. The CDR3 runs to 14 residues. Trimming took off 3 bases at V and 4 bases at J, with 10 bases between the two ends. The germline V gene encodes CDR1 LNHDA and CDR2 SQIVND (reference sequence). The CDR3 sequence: CASSINPPGNTIYF. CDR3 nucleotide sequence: TGTGCCAGTAGTATTAACCCACCCGGAAACACCATATATTTT.

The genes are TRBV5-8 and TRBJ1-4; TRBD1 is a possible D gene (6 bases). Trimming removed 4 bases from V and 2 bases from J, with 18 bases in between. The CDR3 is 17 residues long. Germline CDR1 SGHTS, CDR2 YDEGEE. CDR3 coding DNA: TGTGCCAGCAGCGGGTGGGACACAGGGCAGACTAATGAAAAACTGTTTTTT. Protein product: CASSGWDTGQTNEKLFF.

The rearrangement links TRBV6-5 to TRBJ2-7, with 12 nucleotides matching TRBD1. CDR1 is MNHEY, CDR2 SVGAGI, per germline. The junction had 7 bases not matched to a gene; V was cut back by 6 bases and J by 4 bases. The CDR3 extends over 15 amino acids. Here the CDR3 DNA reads TGTGCCAGCAGGCGGGGACAGGGGGCAAGGTACGAGCAGTACTTC. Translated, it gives CASRRGQGARYEQYF.

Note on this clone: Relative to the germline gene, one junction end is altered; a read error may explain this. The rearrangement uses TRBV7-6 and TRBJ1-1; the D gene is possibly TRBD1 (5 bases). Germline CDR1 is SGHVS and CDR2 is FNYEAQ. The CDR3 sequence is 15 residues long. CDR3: CASSSRGLMNTEAFF. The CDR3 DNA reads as TGTGCCAGCAGTTCGAGGGGATTGATGAATACTGAAGCTTTCTTT.

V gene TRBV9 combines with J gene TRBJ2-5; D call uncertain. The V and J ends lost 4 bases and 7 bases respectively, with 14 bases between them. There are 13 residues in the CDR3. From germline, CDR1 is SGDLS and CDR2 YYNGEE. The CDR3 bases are TGTGCCAGCAGCCCCCAGGACGTTTGGACCCAGTACTTC. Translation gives CASSPQDVWTQYF.

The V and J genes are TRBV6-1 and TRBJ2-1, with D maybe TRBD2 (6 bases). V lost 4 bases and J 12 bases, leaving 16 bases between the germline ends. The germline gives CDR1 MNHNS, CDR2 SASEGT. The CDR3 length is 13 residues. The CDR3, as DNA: TGTGCCAGCAGTGCTGGGTCCCTGGGGGGGCAGTTCTTC. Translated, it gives CASSAGSLGGQFF.

The CDR3 DNA sequence: TGTGCCAGCAGTGATACCGGGACAAATAATTCACCCCTCCACTTT. The encoded protein is CASSDTGTNNSPLHF. V usage is TRBV6-4 and J usage is TRBJ1-6; D might be TRBD1 (6 bases). Per the germline V gene, CDR1 is MRHNA and CDR2 is SNTAGT. Trimming pared 3 bases from V and 5 bases from J, leaving 11 bases between. This CDR3 region has 15 residues.

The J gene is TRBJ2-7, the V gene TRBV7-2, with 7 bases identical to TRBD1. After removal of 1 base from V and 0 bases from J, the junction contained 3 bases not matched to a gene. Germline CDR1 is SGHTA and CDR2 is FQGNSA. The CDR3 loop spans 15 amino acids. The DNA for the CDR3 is TGTGCCAGCAGCTTAGGTGGGACAGTCTCCTACGAGCAGTACTTC. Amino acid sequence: CASSLGGTVSYEQYF.

CDR3 coding DNA: TGTGCCAGCAGCGTAGATGTGGGAAACACCATATATTTT. Its translation: CASSVDVGNTIYF. This rearrangement joins TRBV9 to TRBJ1-3; no firm D call. The CDR3 runs 13 residues. With 0 bases removed from V and 4 bases from J, the gap between germline ends came to 5 bases. Germline V lookup: CDR1 SGDLS, CDR2 YYNGEE.

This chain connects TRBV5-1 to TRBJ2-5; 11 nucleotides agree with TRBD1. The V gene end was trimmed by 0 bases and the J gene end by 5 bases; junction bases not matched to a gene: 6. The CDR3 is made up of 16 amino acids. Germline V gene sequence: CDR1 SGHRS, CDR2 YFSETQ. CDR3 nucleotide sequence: TGCGCCAGCAGCTTGGATCCCGGACAGGGGGCCGAGACCCAGTACTTC. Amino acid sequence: CASSLDPGQGAETQYF.

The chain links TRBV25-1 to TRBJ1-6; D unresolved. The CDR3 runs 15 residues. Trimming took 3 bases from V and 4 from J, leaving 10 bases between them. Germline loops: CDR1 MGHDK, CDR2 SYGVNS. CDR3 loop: CASSEVNLYNSPLHF. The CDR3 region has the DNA TGTGCCAGCAGTGAGGTGAATTTGTATAATTCACCCCTCCACTTT.

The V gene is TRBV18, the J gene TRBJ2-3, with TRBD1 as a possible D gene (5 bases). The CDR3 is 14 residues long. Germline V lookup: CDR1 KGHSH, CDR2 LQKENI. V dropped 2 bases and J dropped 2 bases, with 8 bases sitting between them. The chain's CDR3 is CASSPGHYTDTQYF. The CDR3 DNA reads TGTGCCAGCTCACCAGGACATTACACAGATACGCAGTATTTT.

CDR3: CASSQGGGTDTQYF. The CDR3 DNA reads as TGTGCCAGCAGCCAGGGAGGGGGCACAGATACGCAGTATTTT. The chain is built from TRBV4-2 and TRBJ2-3, with TRBD2 matching over 7 bases. V lost 3 bases, J lost 1 base, and 1 base stayed unmatched. The CDR3 is 14 amino acids. CDR1 LGHNA and CDR2 YNFKEQ come from the germline V gene.

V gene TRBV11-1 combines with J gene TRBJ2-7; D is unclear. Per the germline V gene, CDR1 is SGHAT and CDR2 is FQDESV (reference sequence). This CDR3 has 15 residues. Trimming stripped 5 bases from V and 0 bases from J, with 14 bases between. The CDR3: CASSALGINSYEQYF. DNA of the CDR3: TGTGCCAGCAGCGCACTTGGCATAAACTCCTACGAGCAGTACTTC.

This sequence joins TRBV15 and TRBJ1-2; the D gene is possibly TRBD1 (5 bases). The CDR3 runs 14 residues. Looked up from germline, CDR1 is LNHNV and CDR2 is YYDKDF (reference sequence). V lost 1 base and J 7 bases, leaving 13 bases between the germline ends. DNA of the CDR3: TGTGCCACCAGCAGAGCAACATTTGGGGGTGGCTACACCTTC. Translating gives CATSRATFGGGYTF.

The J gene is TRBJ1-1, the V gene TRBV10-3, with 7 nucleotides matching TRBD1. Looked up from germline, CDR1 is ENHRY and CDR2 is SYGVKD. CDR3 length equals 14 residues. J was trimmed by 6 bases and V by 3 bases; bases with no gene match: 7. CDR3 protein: CAISDRQGMAEAFF. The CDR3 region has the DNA TGTGCCATCAGTGATAGACAGGGAATGGCTGAAGCTTTCTTT.

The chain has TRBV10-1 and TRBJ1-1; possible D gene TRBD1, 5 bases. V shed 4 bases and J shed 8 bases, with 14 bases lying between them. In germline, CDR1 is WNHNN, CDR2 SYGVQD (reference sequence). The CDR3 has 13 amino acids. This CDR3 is CASSASGTGEAFF. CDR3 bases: TGCGCCAGCAGTGCCTCGGGGACGGGAGAAGCTTTCTTT.

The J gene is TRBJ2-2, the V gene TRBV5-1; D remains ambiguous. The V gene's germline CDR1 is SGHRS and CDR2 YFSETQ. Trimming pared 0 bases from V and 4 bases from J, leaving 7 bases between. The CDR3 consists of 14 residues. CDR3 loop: CASSLVASTGELFF. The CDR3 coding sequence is TGCGCCAGCAGCTTGGTGGCTAGCACCGGGGAGCTGTTTTTT.

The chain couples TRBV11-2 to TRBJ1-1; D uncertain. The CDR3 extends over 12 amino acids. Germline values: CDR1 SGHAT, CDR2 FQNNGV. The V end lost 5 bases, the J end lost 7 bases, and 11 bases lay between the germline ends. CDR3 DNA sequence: TGTGCCAGCAGCCATGAGGGCGGTGAAGCTTTCTTT. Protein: CASSHEGGEAFF.

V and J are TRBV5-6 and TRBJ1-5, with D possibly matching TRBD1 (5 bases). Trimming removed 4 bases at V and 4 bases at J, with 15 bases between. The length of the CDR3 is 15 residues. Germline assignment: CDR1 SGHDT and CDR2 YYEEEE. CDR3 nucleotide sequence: TGTGCCAGCAGCGAGGCCGGGGGAATGAATCAGCCCCAGCATTTT. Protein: CASSEAGGMNQPQHF.

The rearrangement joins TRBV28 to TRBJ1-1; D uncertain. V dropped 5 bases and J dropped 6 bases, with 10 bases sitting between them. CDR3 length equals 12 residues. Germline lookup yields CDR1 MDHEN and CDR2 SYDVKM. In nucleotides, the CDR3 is TGTGCCAGCAGTCTCTTCAGTGCTGAAGCTTTCTTT. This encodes CASSLFSAEAFF.

CDR3 protein: CASSRKTGEIEAFF. As DNA, the CDR3 is TGTGCCAGCAGCCGCAAAACAGGGGAGATTGAAGCTTTCTTT. The rearrangement uses TRBV2 and TRBJ1-1; 7 bases fit TRBD1. The germline V gene has CDR1 SNHLY and CDR2 FYNNEI. This CDR3 spans 14 amino acids. J gave up 7 bases and V 6 bases, and 11 bases lay outside the gene matches.

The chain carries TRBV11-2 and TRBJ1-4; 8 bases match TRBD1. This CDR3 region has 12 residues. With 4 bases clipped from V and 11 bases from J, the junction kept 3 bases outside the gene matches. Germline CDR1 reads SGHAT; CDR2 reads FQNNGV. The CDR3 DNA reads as TGTGCCAGCAGCTCAGGGGGCGGGAAACTGTTTTTT. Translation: CASSSGGGKLFF.